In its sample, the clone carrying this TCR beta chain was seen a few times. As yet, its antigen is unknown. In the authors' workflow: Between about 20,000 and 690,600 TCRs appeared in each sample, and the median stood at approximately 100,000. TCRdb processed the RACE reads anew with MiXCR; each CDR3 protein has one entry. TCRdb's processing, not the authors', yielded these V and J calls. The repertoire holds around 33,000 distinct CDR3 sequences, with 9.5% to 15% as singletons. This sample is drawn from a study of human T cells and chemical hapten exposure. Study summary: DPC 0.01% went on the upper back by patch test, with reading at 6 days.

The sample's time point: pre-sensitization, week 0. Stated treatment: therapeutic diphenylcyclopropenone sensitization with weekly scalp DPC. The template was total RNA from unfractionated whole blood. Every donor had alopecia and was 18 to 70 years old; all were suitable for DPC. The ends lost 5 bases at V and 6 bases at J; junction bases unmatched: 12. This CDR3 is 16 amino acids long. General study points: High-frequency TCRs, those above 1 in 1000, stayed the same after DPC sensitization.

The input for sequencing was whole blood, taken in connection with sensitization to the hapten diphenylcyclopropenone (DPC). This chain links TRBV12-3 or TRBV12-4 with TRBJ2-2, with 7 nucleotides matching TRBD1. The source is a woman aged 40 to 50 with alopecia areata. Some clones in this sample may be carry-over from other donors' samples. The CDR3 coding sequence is TGTGCCAGCAGTCTTCTAACAGGGGTCCTCGCCGGGGAGCTGTTTTTT. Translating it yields CASSLLTGVLAGELFF.